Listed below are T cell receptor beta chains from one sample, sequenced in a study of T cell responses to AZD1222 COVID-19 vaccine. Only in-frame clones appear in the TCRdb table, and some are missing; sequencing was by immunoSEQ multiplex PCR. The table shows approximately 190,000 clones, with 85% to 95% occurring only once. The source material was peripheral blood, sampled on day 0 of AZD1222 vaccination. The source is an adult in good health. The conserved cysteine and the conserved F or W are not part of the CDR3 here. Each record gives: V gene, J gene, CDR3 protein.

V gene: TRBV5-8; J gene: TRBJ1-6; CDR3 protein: ASSRPGAPGSPLH
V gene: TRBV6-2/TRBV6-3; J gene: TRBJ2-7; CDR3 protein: ASSYSGDWSYEQY
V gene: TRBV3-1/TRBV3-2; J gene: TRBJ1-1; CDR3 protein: ASSQAAHEAF
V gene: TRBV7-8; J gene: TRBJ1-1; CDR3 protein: ASSFGVARVTEAF
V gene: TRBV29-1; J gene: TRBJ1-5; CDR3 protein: SVAQGDQPQH
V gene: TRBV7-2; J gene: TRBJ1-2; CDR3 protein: ASSLVAGGGYT
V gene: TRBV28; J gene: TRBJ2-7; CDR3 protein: ASSFPGTGYEQY
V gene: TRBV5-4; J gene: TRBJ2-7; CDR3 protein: ASSSSYYEQY
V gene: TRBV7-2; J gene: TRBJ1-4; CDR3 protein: ASSSQGLTNEKLF
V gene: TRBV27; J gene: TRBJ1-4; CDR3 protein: ASREYGEKLF
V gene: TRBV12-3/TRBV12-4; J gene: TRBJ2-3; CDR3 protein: ASRESTDTQY
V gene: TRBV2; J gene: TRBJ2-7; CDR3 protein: ASSAWLDSSYEQY
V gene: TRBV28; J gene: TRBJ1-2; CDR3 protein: ASSPGTGASGYT
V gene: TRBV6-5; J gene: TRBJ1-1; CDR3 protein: ASSRTRSFGAN
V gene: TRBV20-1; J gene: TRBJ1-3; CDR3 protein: SASLQGNGNTIY
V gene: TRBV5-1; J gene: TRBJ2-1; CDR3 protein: ASSSRLAGSYNEQF
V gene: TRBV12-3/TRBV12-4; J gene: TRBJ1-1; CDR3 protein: ASSLDRVTEAF
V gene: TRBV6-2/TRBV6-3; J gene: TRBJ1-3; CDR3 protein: ASSYSKSVKTGGNTIY
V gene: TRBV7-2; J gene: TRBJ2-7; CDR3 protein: ASSPTRGAYEQY
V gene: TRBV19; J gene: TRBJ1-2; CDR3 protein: ASTFPGTPNGYT
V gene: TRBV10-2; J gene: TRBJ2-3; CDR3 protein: ASSESRLAGGADTQY
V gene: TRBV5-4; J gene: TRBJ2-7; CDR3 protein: ASSLVGNEQY
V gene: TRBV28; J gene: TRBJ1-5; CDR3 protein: ASSRGDRVNNQPQH
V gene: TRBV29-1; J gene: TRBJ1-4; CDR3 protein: SVWDRGPNEKLF
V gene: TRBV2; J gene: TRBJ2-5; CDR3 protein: ASSRDRGRETQY
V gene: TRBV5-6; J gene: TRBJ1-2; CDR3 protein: ASSFGTGSSGYT
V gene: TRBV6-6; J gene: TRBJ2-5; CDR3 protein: ASSRGIVETQY
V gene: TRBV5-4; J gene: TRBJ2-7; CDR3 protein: ASSLGWDGLYEQY
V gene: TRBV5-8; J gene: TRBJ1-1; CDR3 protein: ASSPGGTTNTEAF
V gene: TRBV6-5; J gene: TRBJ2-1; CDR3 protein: ASSPGLASNEQF
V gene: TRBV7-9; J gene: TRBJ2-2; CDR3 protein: ASSRLLPGRRFTGELF
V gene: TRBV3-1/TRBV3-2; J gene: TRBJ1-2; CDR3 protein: ASSQNPSGGGGYT
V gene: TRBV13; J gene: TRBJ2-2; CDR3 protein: ASSSLGDGELF
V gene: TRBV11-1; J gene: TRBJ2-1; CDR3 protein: ASSLFGINEQF
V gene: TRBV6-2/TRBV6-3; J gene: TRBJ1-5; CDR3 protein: ASSYSVGKATEVRPQH
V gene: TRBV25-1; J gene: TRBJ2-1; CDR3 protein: ASSEAGTGKYNEQF
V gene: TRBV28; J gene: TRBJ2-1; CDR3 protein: ASSLGTSTHNEQF